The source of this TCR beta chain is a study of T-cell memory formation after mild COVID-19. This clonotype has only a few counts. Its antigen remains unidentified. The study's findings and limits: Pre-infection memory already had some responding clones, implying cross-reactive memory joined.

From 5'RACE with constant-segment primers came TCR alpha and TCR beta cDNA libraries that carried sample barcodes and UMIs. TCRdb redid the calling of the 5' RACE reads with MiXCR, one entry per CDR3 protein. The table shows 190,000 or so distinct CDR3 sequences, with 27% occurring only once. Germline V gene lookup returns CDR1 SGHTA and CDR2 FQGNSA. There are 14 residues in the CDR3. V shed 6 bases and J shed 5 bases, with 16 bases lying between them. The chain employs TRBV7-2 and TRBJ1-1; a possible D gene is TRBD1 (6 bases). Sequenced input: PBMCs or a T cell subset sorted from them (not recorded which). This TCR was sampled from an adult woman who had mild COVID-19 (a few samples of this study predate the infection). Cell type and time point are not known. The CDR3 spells CASRAQGRLTEAFF. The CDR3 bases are TGTGCCAGCAGAGCACAGGGACGGTTAACTGAAGCTTTCTTT. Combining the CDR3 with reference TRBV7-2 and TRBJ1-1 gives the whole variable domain GAGVSQSPSNKVTEKGKDVELRCDPISGHTALYWYRQSLGQGLEFLIYFQGNSAPDKSGLPSDRFSAERTGGSVSTLTIQRTQQEDSAVYLCASRAQGRLTEAFFGQGTRLTVV.